This entry is about one T cell receptor (beta chain). Its antigen is not known. This record comes from a study of T cells after yellow fever vaccination. General study results and limits: By day 5 rather than day 15, the secondary response had peaked, though it was weaker.

TCRdb re-called the 5' RACE reads with MiXCR, one entry per CDR3 protein. The sample has about 340,000 distinct CDR3 sequences, approximately 12% seen once; the top ten hold around 3%. The V end was cut by 3 bases, the J end by 2 bases, with 11 bases between. This CDR3 region has 14 residues. Germline loops: CDR1 DFQATT, CDR2 SNEGSKA (reference sequence). The origin of this receptor is a man between 18 and 29 years old who received the YFV17D yellow fever vaccine. The rearrangement links TRBV20-1 to TRBJ2-1; weak D call: TRBD1 (6 bases). The specimen was CD4+ T cells sorted from PBMCs, collected 15 days after the yellow fever booster vaccination. The CDR3, as DNA: TGCAGTGCTAGGACCTGGGGGCCCTACAATGAGCAGTTCTTC. This codes for CSARTWGPYNEQFF.